This entry concerns a single T cell receptor beta chain. Assay: immunoSEQ multiplex PCR; the TCRdb copy retains only in-frame clones and omits some. The sample contains tens of thousands of clones, roughly nine tenths of which appear only once. This sample was included in a study of T cell changes during pregnancy in multiple sclerosis. Trimming removed 3 bases from V and 0 bases from J, with 12 bases in between. Germline-derived CDR1 and CDR2 are SGHVS and FNYEAQ. The CDR3 length is 16 residues. The specimen comprised peripheral blood, sampled before pregnancy. The sequence came from a female donor with multiple sclerosis, enrolled in a pregnancy study. The genes are TRBV7-6 and TRBJ1-5; D gene ambiguous. CDR3 in DNA: TGTGCCAGCAGCTTGGTCCCGGGATATAGCAATCAGCCCCAGCATTTT. Translation gives CASSLVPGYSNQPQHF.